Below, 27 T cell receptor beta chains from the same sample are listed, as sequenced in a study of beta chain features in type 1 diabetes (dated by TCRdb to the late 2010s). Library preparation was by the immunoSEQ multiplex PCR assay. The entire isolated RNA was reverse transcribed using the High Capacity cDNA Reverse Transcription Kit, and thus expressed TCRB transcripts were sequenced. TCRdb took over this immuneACCESS table, retaining in-frame rearrangements with V and J assigned. Such tables are incomplete; in checked studies, under half of the missing clones stem from an unresolved V gene, and the remainder is unexplained. The sample yields some 60,000 clones; 59% were counted once. In total, the top ten clones hold about 2.2% of the sample. Sequencing input: Tregs from blood. Reading the label with the study, this specimen's cell subset or site is: regulatory CD4+ T cells. The origin of the receptors is a woman aged 18-30 years in good health.

The chain employs TRBV4-2 and TRBJ2-7; D call uncertain. This CDR3 has 15 amino acids. V was trimmed by 4 bases and J by 6 bases, leaving 19 bases between them. Germline V gene data show CDR1 as LGHNA and CDR2 as YNFKEQ. CDR3 residues: CASSPLPTVYGEQYF. The CDR3 nucleotides are TGTGCCAGCAGCCCGCTTCCGACTGTCTACGGCGAGCAGTACTTC.

J is TRBJ1-1 and V is TRBV30; 7 nucleotides align to TRBD1. V was pared by 3 bases and J by 6 bases, with 7 bases of the junction left unmatched. In germline, CDR1 is GTSNPN, CDR2 SVGIG (reference sequence). The CDR3 sequence is 13 residues long. The CDR3 region is CAWRGQRIAEAFF. CDR3 DNA: TGTGCCTGGAGGGGACAGAGGATCGCTGAAGCTTTCTTT.

For the CDR3, the DNA is TGTGCCAGCAGTTACTCGGAGGGGAGAGCTAACTATGGCTACACCTTC. Protein: CASSYSEGRANYGYTF. J is TRBJ1-2 and V is TRBV6-5, with a possible D match to TRBD1 (5 bases). The germline V and J ends were trimmed by 0 bases and 0 bases, with 11 bases remaining between them. Germline-derived CDR1 and CDR2 are MNHEY and SVGAGI. This CDR3 is built from 16 residues.

V is TRBV18 and J is TRBJ1-1, with 8 bases matching TRBD1. J gave up 7 bases and V 5 bases, and 6 bases lay outside the gene matches. CDR1 KGHSH and CDR2 LQKENI come from the germline V gene. This CDR3 comprises 13 residues. CDR3 DNA: TGTGCCAGCTCAGGACAGGGTATCAATGAAGCTTTCTTT. Translated: CASSGQGINEAFF.

J is TRBJ1-5 and V is TRBV10-2; TRBD1 is a possible D gene (5 bases). CDR3 length: 15 amino acids. V lost 6 bases and J lost 0, with 12 bases in between. Germline lookup yields CDR1 WSHSY and CDR2 SAAADI. The CDR3 reads CASRDNTISNQPQHF. The DNA for the CDR3 is TGCGCCAGCAGGGACAATACCATTAGCAATCAGCCCCAGCATTTT.

This clone has more than one count but fewer than ten. The chain carries TRBV11-2 and TRBJ2-5, with D possibly matching TRBD2 (5 bases). This CDR3 contains 15 residues. Germline CDR1 SGHAT, CDR2 FQNNGV. V gave up 1 base and J gave up 3 bases, with 12 bases separating them. The chain's CDR3 is CASSLGGLKEETQYF. In nucleotides, the CDR3 is TGTGCCAGCAGCTTAGGCGGGTTGAAGGAAGAGACCCAGTACTTC.

This sequence joins TRBV5-1 and TRBJ1-1, with D perhaps TRBD1 (6 bases). This CDR3 region has 14 residues. The germline V gene encodes CDR1 SGHRS and CDR2 YFSETQ. With 3 bases removed from V and 2 bases from J, the gap between germline ends came to 11 bases. CDR3 coding DNA: TGCGCCAGCAGCTACTTGGGGGCCAACACTGAAGCTTTCTTT. This codes for CASSYLGANTEAFF.

The rearrangement joins TRBV7-9 to TRBJ2-5, with TRBD1 as a possible D gene (6 bases). The germline V gene has CDR1 SEHNR and CDR2 FQNEAQ (reference sequence). The CDR3 is 15 residues long. Trimming removed 3 bases from V and 4 bases from J, with 15 bases in between. The DNA for the CDR3 is TGTGCCAGCAGCTTGGGGCAGGGGTTTGGAGAGACCCAGTACTTC. It codes for CASSLGQGFGETQYF.

V gene TRBV9 combines with J gene TRBJ1-4, with D unresolved. This CDR3 is 14 amino acids long. The germline V gene encodes CDR1 SGDLS and CDR2 YYNGEE. Trimming shortened V by 0 bases and J by 8 bases, and 11 bases separated the two germline ends. CDR3 DNA sequence: TGTGCCAGCAGCGTAGATCCAGGAATCGAAAAACTGTTTTTT. As protein: CASSVDPGIEKLFF.

This clone has a handful of counts. Here the CDR3 reads CASSSRGNEDGYTF. The CDR3, as DNA: TGTGCCAGCAGCTCCAGGGGAAATGAAGATGGCTACACCTTC. The V and J genes are TRBV7-2 and TRBJ1-2; D might be TRBD1 (6 bases). The germline gives CDR1 SGHTA, CDR2 FQGNSA. The germline V and J ends were trimmed by 4 bases and 6 bases, with 15 bases remaining between them. The CDR3 is 14 residues long.

This clone was found a few times. This chain uses TRBV5-1 with TRBJ1-1; the D is unclear. Germline loops: CDR1 SGHRS, CDR2 YFSETQ. The CDR3 covers 13 residues. Trimming removed 7 bases at V and 1 base at J, with 11 bases between. In DNA form, the CDR3 reads TGCGCCAGCGGCGGTGGAGCGAACACTGAAGCTTTCTTT. Amino acids: CASGGGANTEAFF.

The gene calls are TRBV7-8 and TRBJ2-3; possible D gene TRBD1, 7 bases. V was cut by 5 bases and J by 1 base, with 16 bases left in between. In germline, CDR1 is SGHVS, CDR2 FQNEAQ. This CDR3 contains 16 residues. The DNA of the CDR3 is TGTGCCAGCAGCCCCCCAGGGGGGCGGGGCACAGATACGCAGTATTTT. Translating it yields CASSPPGGRGTDTQYF.

The rearrangement links TRBV7-2 to TRBJ2-7, with D possibly being TRBD2 (5 bases). The CDR3 is 14 amino acids. Germline-derived CDR1 and CDR2 are SGHTA and FQGNSA. Trimming cost V 5 bases and J 2 bases, with 13 bases left between them. The CDR3 loop is CASSPTGSAYEQYF. The CDR3 DNA reads TGTGCCAGCAGCCCAACGGGGAGCGCCTACGAGCAGTACTTC.

The chain carries TRBV7-9 and TRBJ1-3; TRBD1 is a possible D gene (6 bases). The CDR3 is made up of 13 amino acids. CDR1 SEHNR and CDR2 FQNEAQ come from the germline V gene (reference sequence). V was shortened by 5 bases and J by 4 bases, with 9 bases between the two germline ends. The CDR3: CASSLGQGNTIYF. As DNA, the CDR3 is TGTGCCAGCAGCCTCGGACAGGGAAACACCATATATTTT.

The chain joins TRBV2 to TRBJ2-2, with TRBD2 matching 7 bases. The CDR3 consists of 14 residues. V gave up 6 bases and J gave up 3 bases; unmatched junction bases: 4. The germline V gene encodes CDR1 SNHLY and CDR2 FYNNEI. The CDR3 region is CASSRGVDTGELFF. CDR3 nucleotides: TGTGCCAGCAGCCGGGGGGTTGACACCGGGGAGCTGTTTTTT.

The chain employs TRBV9 and TRBJ2-3; 11 bases match TRBD1. The germline V gene encodes CDR1 SGDLS and CDR2 YYNGEE. This CDR3 has 12 amino acids. V dropped 3 bases and J dropped 11; count of bases not matched to a gene: 2. CDR3 residues: CASSAGTGGQYF. CDR3 in DNA: TGTGCCAGCAGCGCTGGGACAGGGGGGCAGTATTTT.

The CDR3 loop reads CASSLKLSTDTQYF. Here the CDR3 DNA reads TGTGCCAGCAGCTTGAAGCTTTCCACAGATACGCAGTATTTT. The gene calls are TRBV5-5 and TRBJ2-3; no reliable D call. Germline V CDR1 and CDR2: SGHKS, YYEKEE (reference sequence). Trimming pared 1 base from V and 2 bases from J, leaving 8 bases between. The CDR3 spans 14 residues.

The V and J genes are TRBV12-5 and TRBJ1-5; 8 bases map to TRBD1. In germline, CDR1 is LGHNT, CDR2 FRNRAP. This CDR3 is 13 amino acids long. Trimming at V came to 6 bases and at J to 7 bases, leaving 5 bases not matched to a gene. The CDR3 DNA reads as TGTGCTAGTGGCTTACAGGGGGGCCAGCCCCAGCATTTT. It is translated as CASGLQGGQPQHF.

The V gene is TRBV5-4, the J gene TRBJ1-1; D is unclear. Trimming shortened V by 1 base and J by 0 bases, and 7 bases separated the two germline ends. Germline CDR1 is SGHNT and CDR2 is YYREEE (reference sequence). The CDR3 is 14 amino acids. CDR3 bases: TGTGCCAGCAGCTTGATTGGCATGAACACTGAAGCTTTCTTT. Translation: CASSLIGMNTEAFF.

CDR3 sequence: CASRPGMTSGSTYEQYF. DNA for the CDR3: TGCGCCAGCAGACCCGGAATGACTAGCGGGAGCACCTACGAGCAGTACTTC. V is TRBV5-1 and J is TRBJ2-7; 12 nucleotides match TRBD2. The J segment lost 2 bases and the V segment lost 5 bases, leaving 11 bases of the junction unmatched. The germline V gene has CDR1 SGHRS and CDR2 YFSETQ. The CDR3 extends over 17 amino acids.

The count of this clone is one. The V gene is TRBV19, the J gene TRBJ2-5, with D perhaps TRBD2 (6 bases). Trimming stripped 3 bases from V and 5 bases from J, with 19 bases between. CDR3 length: 16 amino acids. CDR1 is LNHDA, CDR2 SQIVND, per germline (reference sequence). The CDR3 sequence: CASSMVPGTSGETQYF. Here the CDR3 DNA reads TGTGCCAGTAGTATGGTACCAGGGACGAGCGGGGAGACCCAGTACTTC.

This chain links TRBV5-4 with TRBJ2-1, with TRBD1 matching 10 bases. This CDR3 has 17 amino acids. Germline V gene lookup returns CDR1 SGHNT and CDR2 YYREEE (reference sequence). The junction had 12 bases not matched to a gene; V was cut back by 4 bases and J by 5 bases. The CDR3 region is CASSNPPGQGKNNEQFF. The CDR3 DNA reads as TGTGCCAGCAGCAACCCGCCGGGACAGGGGAAGAACAATGAGCAGTTCTTC.

The chain employs TRBV20-1 and TRBJ2-1, with D tentatively TRBD2 (5 bases). Trimming cost V 4 bases and J 8 bases, with 9 bases left between them. The CDR3 covers 11 residues. Germline V gene lookup returns CDR1 DFQATT and CDR2 SNEGSKA (reference sequence). The CDR3 sequence is CSAILEDEQFF. CDR3 nucleotides: TGCAGTGCTATACTAGAGGATGAGCAGTTCTTC.

V usage is TRBV4-2 and J usage is TRBJ1-1; 9 bases are shared with TRBD1. The CDR3 consists of 17 residues. The germline gives CDR1 LGHNA, CDR2 YNFKEQ. Unmatched junction bases numbered 9, after V lost 1 base and J lost 3 bases. CDR3 sequence: CASSQGTGVGLDTEAFF. The CDR3 DNA reads TGTGCCAGCAGCCAAGGGACAGGGGTGGGTTTGGACACTGAAGCTTTCTTT.

This clone was seen only a few times. The chain joins TRBV9 to TRBJ2-3; TRBD2 agrees at 7 bases. Trimming at V came to 3 bases and at J to 2 bases, leaving 9 bases not matched to a gene. CDR3 length: 16 residues. Germline CDR1 SGDLS, CDR2 YYNGEE. As DNA, the CDR3 is TGTGCCAGCAGCGGTAGCGGGTCGTCTGCCACAGATACGCAGTATTTT. Its translation is CASSGSGSSATDTQYF.

CDR3 bases: TGCGCCAGCAGCTCCGCGGGGGGCTCCTACGAGCAGTACTTC. Amino acids: CASSSAGGSYEQYF. V gene TRBV5-1 combines with J gene TRBJ2-7, with 8 bases lining up with TRBD2. This CDR3 has 14 amino acids. With 3 bases clipped from V and 0 bases from J, the junction kept 2 bases outside the gene matches. Germline CDR1 and CDR2: SGHRS and YFSETQ.

By share of the sample, this clone is medium-sized. The CDR3 region is CASRPDSPKNIQYF. The CDR3 bases are TGTGCCAGCAGACCGGACAGTCCTAAAAACATTCAGTACTTC. J is TRBJ2-4 and V is TRBV7-9; a weak D match, TRBD1 (6 bases). V was clipped by 6 bases and J by 4 bases, with 13 bases between them. CDR3 length: 14 amino acids. Per germline, CDR1 SEHNR and CDR2 FQNEAQ (reference sequence).